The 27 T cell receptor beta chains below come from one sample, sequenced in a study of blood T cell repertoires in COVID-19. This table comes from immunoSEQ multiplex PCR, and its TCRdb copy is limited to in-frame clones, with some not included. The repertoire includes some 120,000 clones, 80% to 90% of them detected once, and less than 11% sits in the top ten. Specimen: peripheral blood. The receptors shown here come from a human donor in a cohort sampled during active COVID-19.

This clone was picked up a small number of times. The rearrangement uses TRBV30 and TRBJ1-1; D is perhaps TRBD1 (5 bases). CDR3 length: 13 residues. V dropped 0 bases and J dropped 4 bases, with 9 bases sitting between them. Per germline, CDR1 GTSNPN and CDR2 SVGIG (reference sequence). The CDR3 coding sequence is TGTGCCTGGAGTGTAGACAGTCGCACTGAAGCTTTCTTT. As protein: CAWSVDSRTEAFF.

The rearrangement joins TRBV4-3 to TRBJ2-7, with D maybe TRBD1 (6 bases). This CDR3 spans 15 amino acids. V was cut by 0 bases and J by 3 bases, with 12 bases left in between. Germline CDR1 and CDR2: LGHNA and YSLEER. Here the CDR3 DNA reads TGCGCCAGCAGCCAAGATGTGCAGGGGAACTACGAGCAGTACTTC. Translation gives CASSQDVQGNYEQYF.

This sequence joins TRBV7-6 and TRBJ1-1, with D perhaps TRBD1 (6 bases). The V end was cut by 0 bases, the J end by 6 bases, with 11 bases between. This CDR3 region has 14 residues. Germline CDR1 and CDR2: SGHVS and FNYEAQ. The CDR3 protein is CASSLAGGLAEAFF. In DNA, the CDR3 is TGTGCCAGCAGCTTAGCAGGGGGATTGGCTGAAGCTTTCTTT.

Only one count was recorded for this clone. The CDR3 loop reads CASSDRVATNEKLFF. The DNA for the CDR3 is TGTGCCAGCAGTGACAGGGTGGCAACTAATGAAAAACTGTTTTTT. The rearrangement uses TRBV2 and TRBJ1-4; tentatively, D is TRBD1 (5 bases). Germline V gene sequence: CDR1 SNHLY, CDR2 FYNNEI. This CDR3 has 15 residues. Between the trimmed V and J ends, which lost 3 bases and 0 bases, there was a span of 8 bases.

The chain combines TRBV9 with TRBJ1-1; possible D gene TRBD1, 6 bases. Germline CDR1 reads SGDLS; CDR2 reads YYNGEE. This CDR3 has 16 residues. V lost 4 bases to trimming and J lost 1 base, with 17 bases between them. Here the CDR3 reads CASSPFSGVANTEAFF. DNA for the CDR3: TGTGCCAGCAGCCCGTTTTCAGGGGTGGCGAACACTGAAGCTTTCTTT.

The CDR3 reads CASGAPNSPLHF. CDR3 nucleotide sequence: TGTGCCAGCGGGGCTCCTAATTCACCCCTCCACTTT. This chain links TRBV6-5 with TRBJ1-6, with D maybe TRBD1 (5 bases). V dropped 8 bases and J dropped 6 bases, with 8 bases sitting between them. Germline-derived CDR1 and CDR2 are MNHEY and SVGAGI. The CDR3 covers 12 residues.

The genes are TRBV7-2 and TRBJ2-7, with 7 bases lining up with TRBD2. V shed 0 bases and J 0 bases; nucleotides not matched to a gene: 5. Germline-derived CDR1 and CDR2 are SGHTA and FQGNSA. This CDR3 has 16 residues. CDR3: CASSLASGTRSYEQYF. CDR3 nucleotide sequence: TGTGCCAGCAGCTTAGCGAGCGGGACTCGCTCCTACGAGCAGTACTTC.

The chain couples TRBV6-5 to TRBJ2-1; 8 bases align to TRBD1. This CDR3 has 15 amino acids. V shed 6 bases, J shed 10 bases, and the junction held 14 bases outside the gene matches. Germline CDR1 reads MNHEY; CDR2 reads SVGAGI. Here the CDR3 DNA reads TGTGCCAGCAGATACGAACGACAGGGGCCCGCCGAGCAGTTCTTC. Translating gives CASRYERQGPAEQFF.

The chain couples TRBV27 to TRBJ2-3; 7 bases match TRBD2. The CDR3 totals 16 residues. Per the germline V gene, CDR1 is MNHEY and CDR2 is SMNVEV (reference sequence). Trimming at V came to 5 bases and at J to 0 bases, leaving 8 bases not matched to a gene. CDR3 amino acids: CASSPGAGLSTDTQYF. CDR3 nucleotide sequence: TGTGCCAGCAGTCCGGGAGCGGGACTTAGCACAGATACGCAGTATTTT.

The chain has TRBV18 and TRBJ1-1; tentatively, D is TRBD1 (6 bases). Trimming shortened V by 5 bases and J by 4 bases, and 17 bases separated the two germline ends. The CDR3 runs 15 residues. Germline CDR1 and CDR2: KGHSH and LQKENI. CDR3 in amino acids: CASSFGTPRGTEAFF. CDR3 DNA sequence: TGTGCCAGCTCATTCGGGACACCCCGGGGCACTGAAGCTTTCTTT.

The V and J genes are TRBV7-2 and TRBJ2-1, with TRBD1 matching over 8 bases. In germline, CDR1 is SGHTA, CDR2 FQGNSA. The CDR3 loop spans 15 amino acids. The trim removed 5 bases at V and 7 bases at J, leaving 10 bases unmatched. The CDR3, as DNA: TGTGCCAGCAGCCCATCACCCAGGGGGCGGAATGAGCAGTTCTTC. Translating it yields CASSPSPRGRNEQFF.

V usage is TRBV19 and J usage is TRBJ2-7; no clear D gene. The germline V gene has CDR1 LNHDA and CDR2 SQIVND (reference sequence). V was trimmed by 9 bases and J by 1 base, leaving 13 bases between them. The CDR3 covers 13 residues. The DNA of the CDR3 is TGTGCCAGCTCCCTGGGCCGGTCCTACGAGCAGTACTTC. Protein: CASSLGRSYEQYF.

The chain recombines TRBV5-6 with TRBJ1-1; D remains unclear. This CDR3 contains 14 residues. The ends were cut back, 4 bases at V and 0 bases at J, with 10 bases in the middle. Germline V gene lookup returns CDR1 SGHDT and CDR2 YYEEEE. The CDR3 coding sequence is TGTGCCAGCAGCGTCACAGACATGAACACTGAAGCTTTCTTT. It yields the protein CASSVTDMNTEAFF.

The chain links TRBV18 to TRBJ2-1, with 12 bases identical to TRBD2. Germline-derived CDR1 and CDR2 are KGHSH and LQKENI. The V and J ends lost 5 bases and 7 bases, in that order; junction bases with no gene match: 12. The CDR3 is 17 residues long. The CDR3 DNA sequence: TGTGCCAGCTCATCGGGACTAGCGGGCACGGGTGCGAATGAGCAGTTCTTC. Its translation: CASSSGLAGTGANEQFF.

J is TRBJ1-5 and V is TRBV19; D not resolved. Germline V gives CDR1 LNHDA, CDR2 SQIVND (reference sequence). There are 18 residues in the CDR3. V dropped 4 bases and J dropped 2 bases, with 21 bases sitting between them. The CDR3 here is CASSTRGVRGTGNQPQHF. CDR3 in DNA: TGTGCCAGTAGTACCCGTGGTGTTCGGGGTACGGGCAATCAGCCCCAGCATTTT.

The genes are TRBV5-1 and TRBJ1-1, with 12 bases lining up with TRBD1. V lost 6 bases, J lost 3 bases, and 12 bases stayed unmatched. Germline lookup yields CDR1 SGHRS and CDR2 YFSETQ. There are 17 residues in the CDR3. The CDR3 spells CASTPRDRGLGDTEAFF. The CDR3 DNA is TGCGCCAGCACCCCGAGGGACAGGGGGCTTGGGGACACTGAAGCTTTCTTT.

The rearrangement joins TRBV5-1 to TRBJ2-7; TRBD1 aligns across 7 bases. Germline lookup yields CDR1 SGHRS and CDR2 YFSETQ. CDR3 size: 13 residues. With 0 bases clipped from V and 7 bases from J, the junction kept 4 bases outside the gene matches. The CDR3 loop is CASSLEGAEEQYF. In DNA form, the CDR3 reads TGCGCCAGCAGCTTGGAGGGGGCTGAAGAGCAGTACTTC. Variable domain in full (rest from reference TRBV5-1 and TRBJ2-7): KAGVTQTPRYLIKTRGQQVTLSCSPISGHRSVSWYQQTPGQGLQFLFEYFSETQRNKGNFPGRFSGRQFSNSRSEMNVSTLELGDSALYLCASSLEGAEEQYFGPGTRLTVT.

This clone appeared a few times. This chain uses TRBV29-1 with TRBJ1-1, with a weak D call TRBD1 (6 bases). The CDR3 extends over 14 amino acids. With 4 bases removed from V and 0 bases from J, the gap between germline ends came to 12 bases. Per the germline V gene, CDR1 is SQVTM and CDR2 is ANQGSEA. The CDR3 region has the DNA TGCAGCGTTGTCGGACAGCCGATGAACACTGAAGCTTTCTTT. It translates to CSVVGQPMNTEAFF.

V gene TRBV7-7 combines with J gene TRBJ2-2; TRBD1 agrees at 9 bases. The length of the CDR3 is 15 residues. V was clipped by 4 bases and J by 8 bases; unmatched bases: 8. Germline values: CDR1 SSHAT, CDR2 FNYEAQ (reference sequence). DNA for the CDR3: TGTGCCAGCAGCTGGGGACAGGGAGGATCGGGGGAGCTGTTTTTT. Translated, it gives CASSWGQGGSGELFF.

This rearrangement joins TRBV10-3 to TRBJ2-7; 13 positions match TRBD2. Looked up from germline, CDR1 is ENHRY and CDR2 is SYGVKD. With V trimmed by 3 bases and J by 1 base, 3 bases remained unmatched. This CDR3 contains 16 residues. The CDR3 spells CAISDPGLAGSYEQYF. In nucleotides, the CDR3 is TGTGCCATCAGTGACCCGGGACTAGCGGGATCCTACGAGCAGTACTTC.

The CDR3 DNA is TGTGCCAGCTCTCGTACCGGGACAGGGACAAACGAGCAGTACTTC. Its translation is CASSRTGTGTNEQYF. The chain couples TRBV18 to TRBJ2-7; 9 bases fit TRBD1. The CDR3 consists of 15 residues. From germline, CDR1 is KGHSH and CDR2 LQKENI. Germline trimming cut 6 bases from V and 5 bases from J; bases unmatched to any gene: 11.

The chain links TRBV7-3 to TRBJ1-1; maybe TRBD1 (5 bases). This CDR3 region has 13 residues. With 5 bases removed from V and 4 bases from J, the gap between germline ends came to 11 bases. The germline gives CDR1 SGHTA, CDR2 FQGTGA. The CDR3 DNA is TGTGCCAGCAGCCCGACAGCGAGCACTGAAGCTTTCTTT. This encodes CASSPTASTEAFF.

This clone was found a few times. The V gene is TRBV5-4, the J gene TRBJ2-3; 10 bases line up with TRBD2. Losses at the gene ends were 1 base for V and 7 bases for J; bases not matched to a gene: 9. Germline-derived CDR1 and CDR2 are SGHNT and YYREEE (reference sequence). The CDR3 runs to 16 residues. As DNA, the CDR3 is TGTGCCAGCAGCTTGAGCGGGAGGGCTCTCCGACATACGCAGTATTTT. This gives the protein CASSLSGRALRHTQYF.

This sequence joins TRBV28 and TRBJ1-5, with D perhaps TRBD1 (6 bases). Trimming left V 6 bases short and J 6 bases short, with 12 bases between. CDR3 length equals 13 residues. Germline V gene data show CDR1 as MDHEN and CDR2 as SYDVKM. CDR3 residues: CASSEAGAQPQHF. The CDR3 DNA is TGTGCCAGCAGCGAGGCAGGGGCTCAGCCCCAGCATTTT. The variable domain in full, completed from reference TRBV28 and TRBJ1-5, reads DVKVTQSSRYLVKRTGEKVFLECVQDMDHENMFWYRQDPGLGLRLIYFSYDVKMKEKGDIPEGYSVSREKKERFSLILESASTNQTSMYLCASSEAGAQPQHFGDGTRLSIL.

The CDR3 here is CSVVPGWASYEQYF. In nucleotides, the CDR3 is TGCAGCGTTGTACCAGGGTGGGCTTCCTACGAGCAGTACTTC. The J gene is TRBJ2-7, the V gene TRBV29-1; TRBD1 is a possible D gene (5 bases). V shed 4 bases and J shed 1 base, with 14 bases lying between them. Per the germline V gene, CDR1 is SQVTM and CDR2 is ANQGSEA. The CDR3 runs 14 residues.

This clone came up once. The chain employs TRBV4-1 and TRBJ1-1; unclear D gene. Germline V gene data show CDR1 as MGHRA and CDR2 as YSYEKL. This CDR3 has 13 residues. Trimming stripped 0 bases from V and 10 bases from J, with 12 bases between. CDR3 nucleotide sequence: TGCGCCAGCAGCCAAGACGTGGGAGTTGTAGCTTTCTTT. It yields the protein CASSQDVGVVAFF.

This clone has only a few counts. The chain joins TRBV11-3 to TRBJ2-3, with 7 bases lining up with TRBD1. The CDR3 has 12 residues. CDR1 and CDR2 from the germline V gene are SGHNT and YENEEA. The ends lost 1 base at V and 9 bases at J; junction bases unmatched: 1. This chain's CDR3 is CASSLVGGTQYF. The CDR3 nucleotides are TGTGCCAGCAGCTTAGTAGGGGGCACGCAGTATTTT.